A selection of T cell receptor beta chains follows, all from one sample in a study of identical twins. TCRdb recomputed calls from the 5' RACE reads with MiXCR, one row per CDR3 protein. The table has 1.5 million to 2 million distinct CDR3 sequences, 32% seen once. Sequencing used cord blood. These receptor sequences come from a newborn girl in good health. Both conserved end residues are part of each CDR3. D genes are given only for firm matches. Clone size, where shown, is once, few, many, or a class for clones that have expanded.

v_gene	abundance	d_gene	j_gene	CDR3aa	CDR3nt
TRBV2	few	TRBD1	TRBJ1-5	CASRGTASNQPQHF	TGTGCCAGCAGAGGGACAGCCTCCAATCAGCCCCAGCATTTT
TRBV27	few	NA	TRBJ2-7	CASSFRLSPYEQYF	TGTGCCAGCAGTTTTCGGCTCTCCCCCTACGAGCAGTACTTC
TRBV20-1	few	TRBD2	TRBJ2-1	CSAPVHGRNEQFF	TGCAGTGCCCCTGTCCACGGGAGGAATGAGCAGTTCTTC
TRBV12-3/TRBV12-4	NA	NA	TRBJ1-1	CASSLSSILRMNTEAFF	TGTGCCAGCAGTTTAAGTTCCATCCTAAGAATGAACACTGAAGCTTTCTTT
TRBV5-6	few	NA	TRBJ2-5	CASSLVWDTDYQETQYF	TGTGCCAGCAGCTTGGTATGGGATACAGACTACCAAGAGACCCAGTACTTC
TRBV4-1	few	TRBD2	TRBJ2-1	CASSSRDYYNEQFF	TGCGCCAGCAGCAGCCGGGACTACTACAATGAGCAGTTCTTC
TRBV9	NA	NA	TRBJ2-1	CASSVEGPPGYNEQFF	TGTGCCAGCAGCGTAGAAGGCCCCCCGGGGTACAATGAGCAGTTCTTC
TRBV5-1	few	NA	TRBJ2-7	CASSLVPISYEQYF	TGCGCCAGCAGCTTGGTACCGATCTCCTACGAGCAGTACTTC
TRBV20-1	NA	NA	TRBJ2-7	CSARVPGGFQTTYEQYF	TGCAGTGCTAGAGTACCCGGAGGGTTTCAAACGACCTACGAGCAGTACTTC
TRBV20-1	NA	TRBD1	TRBJ2-7	CSARIGDSSYEQYF	TGCAGTGCTAGAATCGGGGACAGCTCCTACGAGCAGTACTTC
TRBV6-5	once	NA	TRBJ2-2	CASSYHSAISTGELFF	TGTGCCAGCAGTTACCACTCGGCGATTAGCACCGGGGAGCTGTTTTTT
TRBV27	NA	NA	TRBJ2-7	CASSLHQGTYEQYF	TGTGCCAGCAGTTTACATCAGGGGACCTACGAGCAGTACTTC
TRBV5-1	NA	NA	TRBJ2-3	CASSWLDRDTQYF	TGCGCCAGCAGCTGGTTAGACAGGGATACGCAGTATTTT
TRBV27	few	TRBD1	TRBJ1-2	CASSKGTGSYGYTF	TGTGCCAGCAGTAAGGGGACAGGATCCTATGGCTACACCTTC
TRBV18	NA	NA	TRBJ2-5	CASSPFTDSQETQYF	TGTGCCAGCTCTCCCTTCACGGACAGTCAAGAGACCCAGTACTTC
TRBV28	NA	TRBD1	TRBJ1-5	CASSFHRQGFWYSNQPQHF	TGTGCCAGCAGCTTCCACCGACAGGGGTTTTGGTATAGCAATCAGCCCCAGCATTTT
TRBV20-1	NA	TRBD2	TRBJ2-1	CSAGLEEFSEQFF	TGCAGTGCGGGACTAGAAGAATTCTCCGAGCAGTTCTTC
TRBV5-6	once	TRBD2	TRBJ2-5	CASSLGAGLYNEQYF	TGTGCCAGCAGCTTGGGAGCGGGACTTTACAATGAGCAGTACTTC
TRBV6-5	NA	TRBD2	TRBJ2-7	CASSYKRGYEQYF	TGTGCCAGCAGTTACAAGCGGGGCTACGAGCAGTACTTC
TRBV5-1	few	TRBD1	TRBJ1-5	CASSLGPDSEGAYQPQHF	TGCGCCAGCAGCTTGGGCCCAGATTCCGAGGGGGCGTATCAGCCCCAGCATTTT
TRBV4-2	NA	NA	TRBJ2-3	CASSRPEAGGLTDTQYF	TGTGCCAGCAGCCGACCAGAGGCGGGTGGACTCACAGATACGCAGTATTTT
TRBV12-3/TRBV12-4	NA	TRBD1	TRBJ1-5	CASSPPRDRAGQPQHF	TGTGCCAGCAGTCCCCCCCGGGACAGGGCGGGTCAGCCCCAGCATTTT
TRBV7-9	few	NA	TRBJ1-2	CASSFGQIAYGYTF	TGTGCCAGCAGCTTTGGGCAGATCGCCTATGGCTACACCTTC
TRBV20-1	NA	TRBD2	TRBJ2-5	CSANPGLAGVEQYF	TGCAGTGCTAATCCGGGACTAGCGGGGGTTGAGCAGTACTTC
TRBV20-1	few	NA	TRBJ2-3	CSAVVPGATDTQYF	TGCAGTGCAGTGGTGCCGGGAGCGACAGATACGCAGTATTTT
TRBV9	NA	TRBD2	TRBJ2-1	CASSTTTSFFANEQFF	TGTGCCAGCAGCACCACGACTAGCTTTTTCGCCAATGAGCAGTTCTTC
TRBV28	NA	NA	TRBJ2-5	CASSLPPVETQYF	TGTGCCAGCAGTTTACCACCTGTAGAGACCCAGTACTTC
TRBV12-3/TRBV12-4	NA	TRBD2	TRBJ2-5	CASSYGLAGGYQETQYF	TGTGCCAGCAGTTATGGACTAGCGGGGGGGTACCAAGAGACCCAGTACTTC
TRBV6-4	NA	NA	TRBJ2-1	CASSEAPAHNGQFF	TGTGCCAGCAGTGAGGCCCCAGCCCACAATGGGCAGTTCTTC
TRBV6-5	few	TRBD1	TRBJ2-7	CARDSRGRIQYF	TGTGCCCGCGATTCCAGGGGGCGGATTCAGTACTTC
TRBV6-2/TRBV6-3	NA	TRBD2	TRBJ2-4	CASSPTSGMTLAKNIQYF	TGTGCCAGCAGCCCGACTAGCGGGATGACACTAGCCAAAAACATTCAGTACTTC
TRBV20-1	NA	TRBD2	TRBJ2-4	CSATITSGVTYEQYF	TGCAGTGCTACCATTACTAGCGGTGTTACCTACGAGCAGTATTTC